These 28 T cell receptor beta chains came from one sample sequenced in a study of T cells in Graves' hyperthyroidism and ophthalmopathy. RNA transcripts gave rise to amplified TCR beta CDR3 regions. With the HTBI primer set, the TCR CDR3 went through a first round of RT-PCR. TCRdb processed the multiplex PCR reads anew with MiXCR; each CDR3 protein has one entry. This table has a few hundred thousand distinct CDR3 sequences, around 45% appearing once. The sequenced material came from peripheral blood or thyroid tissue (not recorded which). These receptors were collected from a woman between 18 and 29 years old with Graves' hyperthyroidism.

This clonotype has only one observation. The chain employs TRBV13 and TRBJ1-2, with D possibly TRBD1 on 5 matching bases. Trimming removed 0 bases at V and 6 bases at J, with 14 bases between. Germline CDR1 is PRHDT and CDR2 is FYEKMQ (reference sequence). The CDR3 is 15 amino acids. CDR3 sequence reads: CASSLGNPGRDGYTF. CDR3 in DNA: TGTGCCAGCAGCTTAGGTAACCCGGGACGGGATGGCTACACCTTC.

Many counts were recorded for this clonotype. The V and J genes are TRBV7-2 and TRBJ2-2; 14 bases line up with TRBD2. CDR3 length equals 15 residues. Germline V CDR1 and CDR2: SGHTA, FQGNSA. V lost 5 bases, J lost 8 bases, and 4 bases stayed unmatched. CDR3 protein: CASSAGTSGRGELFF. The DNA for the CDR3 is TGTGCCAGCAGCGCCGGGACTAGCGGGAGAGGGGAGCTGTTTTTT.

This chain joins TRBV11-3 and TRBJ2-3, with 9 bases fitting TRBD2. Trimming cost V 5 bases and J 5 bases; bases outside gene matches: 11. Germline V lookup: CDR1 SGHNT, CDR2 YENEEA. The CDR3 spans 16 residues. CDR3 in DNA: TGTGCCAGCAGCCAGGAGAGCGGGAGGCGGGGAGATACGCAGTATTTT. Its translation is CASSQESGRRGDTQYF.

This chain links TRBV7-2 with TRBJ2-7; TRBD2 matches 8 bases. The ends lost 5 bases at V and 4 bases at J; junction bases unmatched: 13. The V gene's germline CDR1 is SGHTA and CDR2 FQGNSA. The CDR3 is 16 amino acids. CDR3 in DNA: TGTGCCAGCAGCCTAGGAGGGACTAGAAATCTATACGAGCAGTACTTC. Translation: CASSLGGTRNLYEQYF.

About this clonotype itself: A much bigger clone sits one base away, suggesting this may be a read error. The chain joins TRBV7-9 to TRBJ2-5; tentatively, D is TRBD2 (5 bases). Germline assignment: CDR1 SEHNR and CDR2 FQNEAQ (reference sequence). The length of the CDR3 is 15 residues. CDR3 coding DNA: TGTGCCAGCAGCCAAGTTGGACTGTCAAGAGAGACCCAGCACTTC. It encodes CASSQVGLSRETQHF.

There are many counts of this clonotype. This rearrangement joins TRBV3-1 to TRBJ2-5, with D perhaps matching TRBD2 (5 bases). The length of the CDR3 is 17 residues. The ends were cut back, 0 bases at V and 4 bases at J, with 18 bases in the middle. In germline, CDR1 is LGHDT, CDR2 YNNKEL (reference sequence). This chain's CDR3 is CASSQEGRRGIGETQYF. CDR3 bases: TGTGCCAGCAGCCAAGAAGGGCGGCGAGGGATTGGAGAGACCCAGTACTTC.

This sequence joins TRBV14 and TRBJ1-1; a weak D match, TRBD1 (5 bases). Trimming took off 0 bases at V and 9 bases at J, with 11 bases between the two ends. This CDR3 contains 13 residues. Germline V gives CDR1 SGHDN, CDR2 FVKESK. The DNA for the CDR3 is TGTGCCAGCAGCCAAGAAGTGAGGGGAAAAGCTTTCTTT. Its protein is CASSQEVRGKAFF. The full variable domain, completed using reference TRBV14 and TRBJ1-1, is EAGVTQFPSHSVIEKGQTVTLRCDPISGHDNLYWYRRVMGKEIKFLLHFVKESKQDESGMPNNRFLAERTGGTYSTLKVQPAELEDSGVYFCASSQEVRGKAFFGQGTRLTVV.

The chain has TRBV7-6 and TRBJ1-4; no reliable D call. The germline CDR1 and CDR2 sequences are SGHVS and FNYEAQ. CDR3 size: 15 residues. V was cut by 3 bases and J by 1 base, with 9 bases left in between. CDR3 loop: CASSLDGRTNEKLFF. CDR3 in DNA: TGTGCCAGCAGCTTGGACGGACGAACTAATGAAAAACTGTTTTTT.

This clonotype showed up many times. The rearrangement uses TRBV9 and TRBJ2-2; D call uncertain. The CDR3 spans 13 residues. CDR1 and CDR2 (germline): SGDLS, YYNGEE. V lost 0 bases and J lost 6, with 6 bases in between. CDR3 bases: TGTGCCAGCAGCGTAGGTGGATCCGGGGAGCTGTTTTTT. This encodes CASSVGGSGELFF.

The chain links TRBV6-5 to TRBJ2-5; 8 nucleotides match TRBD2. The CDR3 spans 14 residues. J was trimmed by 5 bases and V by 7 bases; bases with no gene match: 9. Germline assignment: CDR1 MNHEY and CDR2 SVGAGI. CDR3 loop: CASKISGRPETQYF. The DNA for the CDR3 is TGTGCCAGCAAGATCAGCGGGAGACCCGAGACCCAGTACTTC.

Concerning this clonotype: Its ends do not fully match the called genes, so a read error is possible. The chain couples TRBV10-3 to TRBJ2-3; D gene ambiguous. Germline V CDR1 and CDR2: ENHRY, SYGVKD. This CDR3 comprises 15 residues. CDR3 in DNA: TGTGCCAGCAGTTACACATCCTTCCCCACAGATACGCAGTATTTT. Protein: CASSYTSFPTDTQYF.

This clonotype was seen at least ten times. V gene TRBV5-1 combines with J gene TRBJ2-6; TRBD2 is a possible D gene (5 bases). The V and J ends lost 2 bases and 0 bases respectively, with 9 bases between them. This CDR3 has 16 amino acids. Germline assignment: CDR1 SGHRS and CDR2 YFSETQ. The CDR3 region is CASSFGLSSGANVLTF. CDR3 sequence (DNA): TGCGCCAGCAGCTTTGGACTTAGCTCTGGGGCCAACGTCCTGACTTTC.

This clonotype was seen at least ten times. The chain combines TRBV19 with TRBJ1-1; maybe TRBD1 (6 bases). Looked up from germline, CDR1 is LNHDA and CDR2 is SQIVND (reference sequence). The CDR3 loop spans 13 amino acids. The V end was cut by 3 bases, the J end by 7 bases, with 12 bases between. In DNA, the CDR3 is TGTGCCAGTAGTATCAAGGGGGTCTATGAAGCTTTCTTT. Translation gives CASSIKGVYEAFF.

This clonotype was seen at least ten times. CDR3 region: CASSLKGEAFF. The CDR3 DNA reads as TGTGCCAGCAGTCTGAAGGGTGAAGCTTTCTTT. The rearrangement uses TRBV27 and TRBJ1-1, with D unresolved. Germline CDR1 reads MNHEY; CDR2 reads SMNVEV (reference sequence). V dropped 5 bases and J dropped 7 bases, with 8 bases sitting between them. The CDR3 extends over 11 amino acids.

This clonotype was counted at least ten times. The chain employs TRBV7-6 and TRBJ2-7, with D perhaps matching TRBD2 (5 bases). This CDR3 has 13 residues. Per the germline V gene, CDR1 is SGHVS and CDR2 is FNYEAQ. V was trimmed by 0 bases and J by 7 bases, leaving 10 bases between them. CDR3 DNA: TGTGCCAGCAGCTTAGCAGCCGCGGGTGAGCAGTACTTC. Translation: CASSLAAAGEQYF.

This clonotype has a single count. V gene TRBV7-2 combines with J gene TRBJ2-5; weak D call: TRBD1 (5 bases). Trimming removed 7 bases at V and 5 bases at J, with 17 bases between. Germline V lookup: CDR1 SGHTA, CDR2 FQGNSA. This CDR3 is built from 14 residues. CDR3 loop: CASNKAGWVETQYF. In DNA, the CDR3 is TGTGCCAGCAACAAGGCAGGGTGGGTCGAGACCCAGTACTTC.

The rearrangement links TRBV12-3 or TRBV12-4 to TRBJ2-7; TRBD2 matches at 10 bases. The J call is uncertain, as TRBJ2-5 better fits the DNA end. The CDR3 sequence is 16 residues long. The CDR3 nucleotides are TGTGCCAGCAGTCTACTAGCGGGGTATACGGGCGAGACCCAGTACTTC. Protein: CASSLLAGYTGETQYF.

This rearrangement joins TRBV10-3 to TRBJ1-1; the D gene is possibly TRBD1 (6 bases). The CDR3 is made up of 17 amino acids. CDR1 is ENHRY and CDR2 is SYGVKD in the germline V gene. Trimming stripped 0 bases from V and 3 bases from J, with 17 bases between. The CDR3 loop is CAISESGFSGADTEAFF. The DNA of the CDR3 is TGTGCCATCAGTGAGTCGGGGTTCTCGGGGGCGGACACTGAAGCTTTCTTT.

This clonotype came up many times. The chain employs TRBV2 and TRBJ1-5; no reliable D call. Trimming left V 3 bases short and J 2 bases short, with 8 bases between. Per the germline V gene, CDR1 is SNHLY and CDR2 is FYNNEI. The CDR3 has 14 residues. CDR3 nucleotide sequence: TGTGCCAGCAGTGAGGACTTCGGCAATCAGCCCCAGCATTTT. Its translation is CASSEDFGNQPQHF.

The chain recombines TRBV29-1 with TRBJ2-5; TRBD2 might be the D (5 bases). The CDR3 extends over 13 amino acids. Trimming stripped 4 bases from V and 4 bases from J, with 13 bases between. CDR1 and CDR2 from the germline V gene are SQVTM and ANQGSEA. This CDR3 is CSVGPGVRETQYF. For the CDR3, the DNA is TGCAGCGTTGGACCCGGGGTCAGAGAGACCCAGTACTTC.

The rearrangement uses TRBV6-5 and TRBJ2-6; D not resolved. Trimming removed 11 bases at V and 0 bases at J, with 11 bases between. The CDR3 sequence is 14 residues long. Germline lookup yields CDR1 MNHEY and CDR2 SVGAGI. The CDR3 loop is CAAWASSGANVLTF. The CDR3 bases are TGTGCCGCTTGGGCCAGCTCTGGGGCCAACGTCCTGACTTTC.

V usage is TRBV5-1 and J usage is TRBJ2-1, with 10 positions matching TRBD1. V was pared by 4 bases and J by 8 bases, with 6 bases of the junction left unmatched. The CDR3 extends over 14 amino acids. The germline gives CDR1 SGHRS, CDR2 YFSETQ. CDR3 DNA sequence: TGCGCCAGCAGCGGGGGACAGGGGCGCGATGAGCAGTTCTTC. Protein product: CASSGGQGRDEQFF. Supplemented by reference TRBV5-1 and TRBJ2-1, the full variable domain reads KAGVTQTPRYLIKTRGQQVTLSCSPISGHRSVSWYQQTPGQGLQFLFEYFSETQRNKGNFPGRFSGRQFSNSRSEMNVSTLELGDSALYLCASSGGQGRDEQFFGPGTRLTVL.

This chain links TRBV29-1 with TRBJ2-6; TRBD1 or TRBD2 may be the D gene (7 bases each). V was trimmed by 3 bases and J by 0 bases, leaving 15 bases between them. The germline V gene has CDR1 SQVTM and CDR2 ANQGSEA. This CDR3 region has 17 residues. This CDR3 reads CSVERTGGGSGANVLTF. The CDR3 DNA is TGCAGCGTTGAGCGGACAGGCGGGGGCTCTGGGGCCAACGTCCTGACTTTC.

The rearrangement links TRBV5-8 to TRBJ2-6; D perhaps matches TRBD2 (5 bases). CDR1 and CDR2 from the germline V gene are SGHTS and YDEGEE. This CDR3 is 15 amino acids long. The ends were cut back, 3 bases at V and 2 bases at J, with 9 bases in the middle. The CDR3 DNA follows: TGTGCCAGCAGCTCCTGGGGAGCTGGGGCCAACGTCCTGACTTTC. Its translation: CASSSWGAGANVLTF.

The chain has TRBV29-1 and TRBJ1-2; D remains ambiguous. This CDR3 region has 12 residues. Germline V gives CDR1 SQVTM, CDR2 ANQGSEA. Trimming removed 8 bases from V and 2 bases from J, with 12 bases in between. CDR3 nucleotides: TGCAGCTTTCAAGGGAGGAACTATGGCTACACCTTC. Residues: CSFQGRNYGYTF. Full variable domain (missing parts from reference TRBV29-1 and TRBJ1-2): SAVISQKPSRDICQRGTSLTIQCQVDSQVTMMFWYRQQPGQSLTLIATANQGSEATYESGFVIDKFPISRPNLTFSTLTVSNMSPEDSSIYLCSFQGRNYGYTFGSGTRLTVV.

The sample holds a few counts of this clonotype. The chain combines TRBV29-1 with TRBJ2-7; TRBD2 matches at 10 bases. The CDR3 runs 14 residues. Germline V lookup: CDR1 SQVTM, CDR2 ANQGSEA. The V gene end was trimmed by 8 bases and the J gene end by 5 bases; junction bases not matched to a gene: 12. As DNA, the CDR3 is TGCAGCTCACCGGTGGCTAGCGGGAGTAACGAGCAGTACTTC. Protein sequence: CSSPVASGSNEQYF.

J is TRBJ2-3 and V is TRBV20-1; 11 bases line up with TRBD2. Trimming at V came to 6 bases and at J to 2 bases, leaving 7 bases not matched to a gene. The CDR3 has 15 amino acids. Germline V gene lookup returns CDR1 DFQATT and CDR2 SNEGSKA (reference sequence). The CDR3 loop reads CSAEKGLADTDTQYF. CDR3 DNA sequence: TGCAGTGCCGAGAAGGGACTAGCGGACACAGATACGCAGTATTTT.

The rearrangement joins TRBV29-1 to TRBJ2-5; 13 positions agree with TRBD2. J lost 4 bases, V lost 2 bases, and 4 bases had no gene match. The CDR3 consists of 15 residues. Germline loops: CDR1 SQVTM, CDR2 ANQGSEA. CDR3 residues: CSVERLAGGLETQYF. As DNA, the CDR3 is TGCAGCGTTGAAAGACTAGCGGGAGGCTTAGAGACCCAGTACTTC. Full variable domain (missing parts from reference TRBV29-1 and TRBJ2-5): SAVISQKPSRDICQRGTSLTIQCQVDSQVTMMFWYRQQPGQSLTLIATANQGSEATYESGFVIDKFPISRPNLTFSTLTVSNMSPEDSSIYLCSVERLAGGLETQYFGPGTRLLVL.